This T cell receptor (beta chain) was captured by sequencing in a study of T cell clones after liver transplantation. Study results and caveats: Compared with third party-reactive sequences, donor-reactive ones declined more, independent of withdrawal success.

Comments on this clone: Its antigen is still unknown.

Unstimulated PBMCs were sorted into CD3+CD4+ and CD3+CD8+ populations. TCRdb's table, derived via immunoSEQ multiplex PCR, lists solely in-frame clones and lacks some. The table has some 59,000 clones, over 55% seen once. CDR3 length equals 13 residues. Germline CDR1 MDHEN, CDR2 SYDVKM. V was shortened by 3 bases and J by 7 bases, with 12 bases between the two germline ends. The J gene is TRBJ1-2, the V gene TRBV28; D is possibly TRBD1 (5 bases). The clonotype originates from a human donor who received a liver transplant. The sample here was CD4+ T cells from blood, taken before liver transplant. The CDR3 nucleotides read TGTGCCAGCAGTTTTCCAGGGTGGGTTGGCTACACCTTC. Protein: CASSFPGWVGYTF.